Ten or more counts support the clone carrying this T cell receptor (beta chain). Amplified TCR beta CDR3 regions derived from RNA transcripts. TCR CDR3 underwent first-round RT-PCR with the HTBI primer set. Via MiXCR, TCRdb re-called the multiplex PCR reads, giving one row per CDR3 protein. The data contain roughly 280,000 distinct CDR3 sequences, about 18% of them singletons. The data belong to a study of T cells in Graves' hyperthyroidism and ophthalmopathy. Germline V gene lookup returns CDR1 SGHDT and CDR2 YYEEEE. V dropped 0 bases and J dropped 7; count of bases not matched to a gene: 4. The CDR3 contains 15 residues.

The receptor was isolated from a woman aged 55-75 years with Graves' ophthalmopathy. The sequencing input was blood. This chain uses TRBV5-6 with TRBJ2-1; 10 bases are a match to TRBD1. The CDR3 region is CASSLAGQGMNEQFF. The CDR3 DNA sequence: TGTGCCAGCAGCTTGGCGGGACAGGGGATGAATGAGCAGTTCTTC.